Listed below are T cell receptor beta chains from one sample, sequenced in a study of T cell repertoires in aging, cancer and after chemotherapy. MiXCR, run by TCRdb on the multiplex PCR reads, gives a single entry per CDR3 protein. The sample holds roughly 3,400 distinct CDR3 sequences, around 42% seen once. The sequencing input was blood. These receptors were taken from a human donor with a blood cancer. The CDR3 runs from the conserved cysteine through the conserved F or W. A D gene is named only where the DNA matches it firmly. Only part of the rows carry a size: once, few, many, or a class if the clone is expanded.

d_call: -
j_call: TRBJ1-2
clone_size: -
v_call: TRBV15
cdr3_aa: CATSRDSQGLGGYTF
cdr3_nt: TGTGCCACCAGCAGAGATTCACAGGGCCTAGGGGGCTACACCTTC

d_call: TRBD1
j_call: TRBJ2-7
clone_size: -
v_call: TRBV19
cdr3_aa: CATMTGNYEQYF
cdr3_nt: TGTGCCACCATGACAGGGAACTACGAGCAGTACTTC

d_call: -
j_call: TRBJ2-1
clone_size: -
v_call: TRBV7-2
cdr3_aa: CASSRQPGSPGNEQFF
cdr3_nt: TGTGCCAGCAGCCGCCAACCCGGGAGCCCCGGGAATGAGCAGTTCTTC

d_call: TRBD1
j_call: TRBJ2-2
clone_size: few
v_call: TRBV18
cdr3_aa: CASSRTGLSNTGELFF
cdr3_nt: TGTGCCAGCTCCCGGACAGGGCTGTCGAACACCGGGGAGCTGTTTTTT

d_call: -
j_call: TRBJ1-1
clone_size: -
v_call: TRBV29-1
cdr3_aa: CSVVTAAMNTEAFF
cdr3_nt: TGCAGCGTTGTTACAGCCGCTATGAACACTGAAGCTTTCTTT

d_call: -
j_call: TRBJ1-5
clone_size: -
v_call: TRBV30
cdr3_aa: CAWSPVGNQPQHF
cdr3_nt: TGTGCCTGGAGTCCGGTCGGGAATCAGCCCCAGCATTTT

d_call: -
j_call: TRBJ2-5
clone_size: -
v_call: TRBV5-5
cdr3_aa: CASIEGRATETQYF
cdr3_nt: TGTGCCAGCATAGAGGGAAGGGCGACGGAGACCCAGTACTTC

d_call: TRBD2
j_call: TRBJ2-1
clone_size: medium-sized
v_call: TRBV29-1
cdr3_aa: CSVELLAGGPNNEQFF
cdr3_nt: TGCAGCGTTGAGTTGTTGGCGGGAGGGCCTAACAATGAGCAGTTCTTC

d_call: -
j_call: TRBJ1-5
clone_size: few
v_call: TRBV27
cdr3_aa: CASSITGPNQPQHF
cdr3_nt: TGTGCCAGCAGTATCACAGGTCCCAATCAGCCCCAGCATTTT

d_call: -
j_call: TRBJ2-3
clone_size: large
v_call: TRBV6-5
cdr3_aa: CASSQDGSSTDTQYF
cdr3_nt: TGTGCCAGCAGTCAAGACGGATCTAGCACAGATACGCAGTATTTT

d_call: -
j_call: TRBJ2-5
clone_size: -
v_call: TRBV18
cdr3_aa: CASSQTRPKGETQYF
cdr3_nt: TGTGCCAGCTCACAGACAAGGCCCAAGGGGGAGACCCAGTACTTC

d_call: TRBD1
j_call: TRBJ1-1
clone_size: -
v_call: TRBV15
cdr3_aa: CATSEPGQTNTEAFF
cdr3_nt: TGTGCCACCAGCGAACCGGGACAGACGAACACTGAAGCTTTCTTT

d_call: -
j_call: TRBJ2-6
clone_size: few
v_call: TRBV6-6
cdr3_aa: CATKDIPGANVLTF
cdr3_nt: TGTGCCACCAAGGACATACCGGGGGCCAACGTCCTGACTTTC

d_call: -
j_call: TRBJ2-3
clone_size: few
v_call: TRBV27
cdr3_aa: CASSLGSGTDTQYF
cdr3_nt: TGTGCCAGCAGTTTGGGCAGCGGGACAGATACGCAGTATTTT

d_call: TRBD1
j_call: TRBJ2-1
clone_size: -
v_call: TRBV20-1
cdr3_aa: CSAKAGTGGRNEQFF
cdr3_nt: TGCAGTGCCAAAGCCGGGACAGGGGGAAGAAATGAGCAGTTCTTC

d_call: -
j_call: TRBJ2-3
clone_size: -
v_call: TRBV6-1
cdr3_aa: CASSSRSGDTQYF
cdr3_nt: TGTGCCAGCAGTAGTCGCAGTGGAGATACGCAGTATTTT

d_call: -
j_call: TRBJ2-7
clone_size: few
v_call: TRBV5-6
cdr3_aa: CASSSLRGGYEQYF
cdr3_nt: TGTGCCAGCAGCTCCCTTCGAGGCGGCTACGAGCAGTACTTC

d_call: -
j_call: TRBJ1-1
clone_size: -
v_call: TRBV6-1
cdr3_aa: CASVPPVASTEAFF
cdr3_nt: TGTGCCAGCGTCCCACCAGTCGCATCGACTGAAGCTTTCTTT

d_call: -
j_call: TRBJ1-4
clone_size: -
v_call: TRBV18
cdr3_aa: CASSPSPGRENEKLFF
cdr3_nt: TGTGCCAGCTCACCGTCACCGGGACGGGAGAATGAAAAACTGTTTTTT

d_call: -
j_call: TRBJ2-1
clone_size: few
v_call: TRBV18
cdr3_aa: CASSRLRDGNEQFF
cdr3_nt: TGTGCCAGCTCACGTCTGCGGGATGGGAATGAGCAGTTCTTC

d_call: -
j_call: TRBJ2-3
clone_size: -
v_call: TRBV6-2/TRBV6-3
cdr3_aa: CASTPSGTTDTQYF
cdr3_nt: TGTGCCAGCACGCCCAGCGGGACAACAGATACGCAGTATTTT

d_call: -
j_call: TRBJ2-1
clone_size: few
v_call: TRBV5-4
cdr3_aa: CASSLGLRNEQFF
cdr3_nt: TGTGCCAGCAGCTTAGGGCTACGCAATGAGCAGTTCTTC

d_call: -
j_call: TRBJ2-7
clone_size: -
v_call: TRBV7-2
cdr3_aa: CASSFAGGPSYEQYF
cdr3_nt: TGTGCCAGCAGCTTCGCCGGGGGGCCCTCCTACGAGCAGTACTTC

d_call: TRBD2
j_call: TRBJ2-3
clone_size: -
v_call: TRBV27
cdr3_aa: CASSLLAGGTDTEYF
cdr3_nt: TGTGCCAGCAGTTTACTAGCGGGAGGCACAGATACGGAGTATTTT

d_call: TRBD1
j_call: TRBJ1-1
clone_size: few
v_call: TRBV29-1
cdr3_aa: CSIRQGLNTEAFF
cdr3_nt: TGCAGCATAAGACAGGGCTTGAACACTGAAGCTTTCTTT

d_call: -
j_call: TRBJ2-2
clone_size: -
v_call: TRBV27
cdr3_aa: CASSLNLNRRSGELFF
cdr3_nt: TGTGCCAGCAGTTTAAATTTGAACAGGCGATCCGGGGAGCTGTTTTTT

d_call: -
j_call: TRBJ1-4
clone_size: -
v_call: TRBV19
cdr3_aa: CASSSHVGATNEKLFF
cdr3_nt: TGTGCCAGTAGCTCCCATGTGGGGGCAACTAATGAAAAACTGTTTTTT

d_call: -
j_call: TRBJ2-2
clone_size: few
v_call: TRBV6-4
cdr3_aa: CASSEEGAGRSGELFF
cdr3_nt: TGTGCCAGCAGTGAGGAGGGGGCAGGAAGGTCGGGGGAGCTGTTTTTT

d_call: -
j_call: TRBJ1-3
clone_size: -
v_call: TRBV15
cdr3_aa: CATSRDPSYSSGNTIYF
cdr3_nt: TGTGCCACCAGCAGAGATCCAAGCTACTCCTCTGGAAACACCATATATTTT

d_call: TRBD1
j_call: TRBJ1-3
clone_size: -
v_call: TRBV19
cdr3_aa: CASSSPGGAADTIYF
cdr3_nt: TGTGCCAGTAGTAGTCCAGGGGGCGCGGCGGACACCATATATTTT

d_call: -
j_call: TRBJ2-7
clone_size: -
v_call: TRBV18
cdr3_aa: CASSPVIDFYEQYF
cdr3_nt: TGTGCCAGCTCACCAGTGATAGACTTTTACGAGCAGTACTTC

d_call: -
j_call: TRBJ2-7
clone_size: -
v_call: TRBV30
cdr3_aa: CAWSEGQTYEQYF
cdr3_nt: TGTGCCTGGAGTGAGGGGCAGACCTACGAGCAGTACTTC

d_call: TRBD2
j_call: TRBJ2-7
clone_size: -
v_call: TRBV6-5
cdr3_aa: CATRTSGTYEQYF
cdr3_nt: TGTGCCACCAGGACTAGCGGGACCTACGAGCAGTACTTC

d_call: TRBD1
j_call: TRBJ2-5
clone_size: -
v_call: TRBV10-3
cdr3_aa: CAISNVGQGLQETQYF
cdr3_nt: TGTGCCATCAGTAATGTCGGACAGGGCCTCCAAGAGACCCAGTACTTC

d_call: -
j_call: TRBJ2-5
clone_size: -
v_call: TRBV6-5
cdr3_aa: CASSYSGEEETQYF
cdr3_nt: TGTGCCAGCAGTTACTCGGGCGAGGAGGAGACCCAGTACTTC

d_call: -
j_call: TRBJ2-7
clone_size: few
v_call: TRBV18
cdr3_aa: CASSNRALTYEQYF
cdr3_nt: TGTGCCAGCAGTAACCGGGCTCTTACCTACGAGCAGTACTTC

d_call: -
j_call: TRBJ2-3
clone_size: -
v_call: TRBV5-1
cdr3_aa: CASSRQPTSTDTQYF
cdr3_nt: TGCGCCAGCAGCCGCCAGCCTACTAGCACAGATACGCAGTATTTT

d_call: TRBD1
j_call: TRBJ2-3
clone_size: once
v_call: TRBV4-3
cdr3_aa: CASSQDSGGDRDTQYF
cdr3_nt: TGCGCCAGCAGCCAAGACTCAGGGGGCGATAGAGATACGCAGTATTTT

d_call: -
j_call: TRBJ1-5
clone_size: -
v_call: TRBV6-5
cdr3_aa: CASSYEGLNQPQHF
cdr3_nt: TGTGCCAGCAGTTACGAGGGTTTGAATCAGCCCCAGCATTTT

d_call: -
j_call: TRBJ2-1
clone_size: -
v_call: TRBV19
cdr3_aa: CASTPGSGEQFF
cdr3_nt: TGTGCCAGTACCCCCGGGTCAGGTGAGCAGTTCTTC

d_call: TRBD2
j_call: TRBJ2-1
clone_size: few
v_call: TRBV5-6
cdr3_aa: CASSLGRLAVYNEQFF
cdr3_nt: TGTGCCAGCAGCCTAGGCCGACTAGCGGTTTACAATGAGCAGTTCTTC

d_call: TRBD1
j_call: TRBJ2-1
clone_size: -
v_call: TRBV20-1
cdr3_aa: CSAKQGPGYNEQFF
cdr3_nt: TGCAGTGCGAAACAGGGGCCAGGGTACAATGAGCAGTTCTTC

d_call: TRBD2
j_call: TRBJ2-1
clone_size: -
v_call: TRBV11-1
cdr3_aa: CASSPGGGLGSYNEQFF
cdr3_nt: TGTGCCAGCAGCCCCGGGGGAGGGTTAGGGTCCTACAATGAGCAGTTCTTC

d_call: -
j_call: TRBJ1-2
clone_size: -
v_call: TRBV5-4
cdr3_aa: CASSRDGNYGYTF
cdr3_nt: TGTGCCAGCAGCCGGGACGGTAACTATGGCTACACCTTC

d_call: TRBD1
j_call: TRBJ1-6
clone_size: -
v_call: TRBV6-1
cdr3_aa: CASSETGGYSPLHF
cdr3_nt: TGTGCCAGCAGTGAGACAGGGGGGTATTCACCCCTCCACTTT

d_call: -
j_call: TRBJ1-4
clone_size: -
v_call: TRBV15
cdr3_aa: CATSRVGDRDEKLFF
cdr3_nt: TGTGCCACCAGCAGAGTGGGGGATAGGGATGAAAAACTGTTTTTT

d_call: TRBD2
j_call: TRBJ2-3
clone_size: -
v_call: TRBV29-1
cdr3_aa: CSARLAGNTDTQYF
cdr3_nt: TGCAGCGCCCGACTAGCGGGAAACACAGATACGCAGTATTTT

d_call: TRBD1
j_call: TRBJ1-1
clone_size: once
v_call: TRBV30
cdr3_aa: CAEHRGLNTEAFF
cdr3_nt: TGTGCCGAACACAGGGGCCTGAACACTGAAGCTTTCTTT

d_call: -
j_call: TRBJ2-1
clone_size: few
v_call: TRBV19
cdr3_aa: CASQPPWGNEQFF
cdr3_nt: TGTGCCAGTCAGCCCCCGTGGGGCAATGAGCAGTTCTTC

d_call: -
j_call: TRBJ2-1
clone_size: few
v_call: TRBV18
cdr3_aa: CASWDNEQFF
cdr3_nt: TGTGCCAGCTGGGACAATGAGCAGTTCTTC

d_call: TRBD1
j_call: TRBJ1-6
clone_size: few
v_call: TRBV29-1
cdr3_aa: CSVETGGNSPLHF
cdr3_nt: TGCAGCGTTGAAACAGGGGGAAATTCACCCCTCCACTTT

d_call: TRBD2
j_call: TRBJ2-2
clone_size: -
v_call: TRBV12-3/TRBV12-4
cdr3_aa: CASKTSGRTGELFF
cdr3_nt: TGTGCCAGCAAAACTAGCGGGAGGACCGGGGAGCTGTTTTTT